This TCR beta chain emerged from a study of Ad26.COV2.S vaccination and SARS-CoV-2 variants. Study overall: Donor was one of the participants in the Ad26.COV2.S arm of the COV1001 trial.

The assay was immunoSEQ multiplex PCR, and TCRdb's table has in-frame clones only and misses some. The table includes around 450,000 clones, roughly nine tenths detected once. Noted treatment: over 15 received Ad26.COV2.S at low or high dose, single or two shots; about 5 received placebo; per-sample allocation not given. Sample collection was performed on day 63 after the first vaccine or placebo injection. After removal of 3 bases from V and 3 bases from J, the junction contained 6 bases not matched to a gene. Per the germline V gene, CDR1 is MNHNS and CDR2 is SASEGT. The CDR3 extends over 16 amino acids.

The sequence was obtained from a person aged 18 to 59 who received the Ad26.COV2.S COVID-19 vaccine or a placebo. Material: peripheral blood, obtained in a trial of Ad26.COV2.S vaccine versus placebo. The rearrangement links TRBV6-1 to TRBJ1-5, with 9 bases lining up with TRBD1. The CDR3 region has the DNA TGTGCCAGCAGTGATGTGGGACAGGGATCCAATCAGCCCCAGCATTTT. It yields the protein CASSDVGQGSNQPQHF.